This T cell receptor (beta chain) is drawn from a study of breast tumors, draining lymph nodes, adjacent tissues. Each CDR3 protein gets one entry after TCRdb re-called the multiplex PCR reads with MiXCR. The repertoire holds some 16,000 distinct CDR3 sequences, with around 50% as singletons. The table lists this clonotype with a few counts. Its antigen is currently unknown. A single base separates this from a much larger clone, so it may be a read error. Germline V lookup: CDR1 MNHEY, CDR2 SVGEGT. CDR3 length: 16 amino acids. Study-wide points: Tumor T cell lymph node origin was a supported hypothesis, not proven.

Sequencing was done on a sample of tumor-adjacent breast tissue. The TCR originated in a female donor with breast cancer. Some clones in this sample may be carry-over from other donors' samples. This chain links TRBV6-2 or TRBV6-3 with TRBJ2-4, with D perhaps being TRBD1 or TRBD2 (6 bases each). The chain's CDR3 is CASSGQGGIAKSIQYF. The CDR3 nucleotides are TGTGCCAGCAGTGGACAAGGGGGGATAGCCAAAAGCATTCAGTACTTC.